The present T cell receptor beta chain was sequenced within a study of blood T cell repertoires in COVID-19. Study-wide background: Sample material is recorded as cDNA or gDNA derived from T cells, B-cell-depleted T cells, or PBMCs.

Only one count was recorded for this clone. Study processing details: Scientists estimated how many nucleated cells there were by amplifying reference gene primers. Libraries were prepared by immunoSEQ multiplex PCR; TCRdb keeps only in-frame clonotypes and omits some of them. V and J calls and clone size are as listed in that table; D and trimming were resolved from the DNA. In the table there are 100,000 to 120,000 clones, 81% of which are singletons. The CDR3 is made up of 14 amino acids. CDR1 and CDR2 from the germline V gene are SGHTA and FQGNSA. V shed 1 base, J shed 1 base, and the junction held 1 base outside the gene matches.

This receptor was obtained from a woman in her seventies with acute or convalescent COVID-19. The specimen was peripheral blood. The chain employs TRBV7-2 and TRBJ2-7, with 7 bases identical to TRBD1. This CDR3 reads CASSLGGQSYEQYF. CDR3 sequence (DNA): TGTGCCAGCAGCTTAGGGGGACAGTCCTACGAGCAGTACTTC.